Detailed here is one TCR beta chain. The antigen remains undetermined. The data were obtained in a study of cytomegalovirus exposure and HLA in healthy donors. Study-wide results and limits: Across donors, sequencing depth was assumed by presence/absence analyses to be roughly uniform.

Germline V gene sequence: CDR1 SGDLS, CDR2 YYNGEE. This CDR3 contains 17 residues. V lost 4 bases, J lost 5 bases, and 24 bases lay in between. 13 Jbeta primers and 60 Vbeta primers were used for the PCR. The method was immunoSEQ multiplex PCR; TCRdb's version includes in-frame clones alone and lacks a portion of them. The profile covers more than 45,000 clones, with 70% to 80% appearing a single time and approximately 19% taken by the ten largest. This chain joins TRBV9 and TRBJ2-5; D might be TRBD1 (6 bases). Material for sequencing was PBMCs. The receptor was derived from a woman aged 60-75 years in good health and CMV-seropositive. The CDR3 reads CASSRTLQGRNGETQYF. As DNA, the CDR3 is TGTGCCAGCAGCAGAACATTACAGGGTCGCAACGGGGAGACCCAGTACTTC. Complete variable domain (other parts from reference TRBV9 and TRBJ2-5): DSGVTQTPKHLITATGQRVTLRCSPRSGDLSVYWYQQSLDQGLQFLIQYYNGEERAKGNILERFSAQQFPDLHSELNLSSLELGDSALYFCASSRTLQGRNGETQYFGPGTRLLVL.